Given below is one T cell receptor (beta chain) in context. These data originate in a study of blood T cell repertoires in COVID-19. The overall study: The United States, Italy and Spain provided the acute and convalescent COVID-19 samples. Sample material is recorded as cDNA or gDNA derived from T cells, B-cell-depleted T cells, or PBMCs.

Cohorts were determined from participant-reported clinical history. The authors' processing: Cell counts per sample came from amplifying reference gene primers. Assay used: immunoSEQ multiplex PCR; TCRdb lists only in-frame clones, some missing. V and J calls and clone size are given by that table; D and trimming were obtained from the DNA. The sample lists some 200,000 clones; roughly 80% were seen once. Germline V CDR1 and CDR2: SGHDT, YYEEEE. The CDR3 consists of 17 residues. J was trimmed by 6 bases and V by 3 bases; bases with no gene match: 6. Sequenced: PBMCs or T cells enriched from blood (not recorded which). The gene calls are TRBV5-6 and TRBJ2-4; the match to TRBD2 covers 16 bases. The receptor was isolated from a man aged 35 to 55 who had recovered from COVID-19. The CDR3: CASSSGLAGGPRNIQYF. The CDR3, as DNA: TGTGCCAGCAGCTCGGGACTAGCGGGAGGGCCGAGAAACATTCAGTACTTC. The variable domain in full, with the rest retrieved from reference TRBV5-6 and TRBJ2-4, is DAGVTQSPTHLIKTRGQQVTLRCSPKSGHDTVSWYQQALGQGPQFIFQYYEEEERQRGNFPDRFSGHQFPNYSSELNVNALLLGDSALYLCASSSGLAGGPRNIQYFGAGTRLSVL.